The sample holds a few counts of the clone carrying this T cell receptor beta chain. As yet, its antigen is unknown. CDR1 is ENHRY, CDR2 SYGVKD, per germline. V was shortened by 6 bases and J by 6 bases, with 13 bases between the two germline ends. This CDR3 comprises 13 residues. This specimen belongs to a study of blood T cells in healthy people across ages. Using a J-beta primer mix together with a sample-barcoded 5' primer, a second PCR was run for roughly 6 to 11 cycles. Samples each returned at least 2.5 million CDR3-containing paired-end reads. TCRdb passed the 5' RACE reads through MiXCR, listing each CDR3 protein once. The table records roughly 1.6 million distinct CDR3 sequences, roughly 32% of them present only once. Whole-study findings and limits: Donor CMV status, an unknown factor, possibly confounded changes in expanded clonotypes. Investigators treated diversity estimates from one million T cells as underestimates. Measured against age, TCR beta diversity per million T cells decreased in a roughly linear manner.

The TCR sequence derives from a woman aged 25-40 years in good health. The sample consisted of blood. The V and J genes are TRBV10-3 and TRBJ2-3; D is perhaps TRBD2 (5 bases). The CDR3: CAISPGIDDTQYF. The CDR3 DNA reads as TGTGCCATCAGCCCCGGGATAGACGATACGCAGTATTTT.